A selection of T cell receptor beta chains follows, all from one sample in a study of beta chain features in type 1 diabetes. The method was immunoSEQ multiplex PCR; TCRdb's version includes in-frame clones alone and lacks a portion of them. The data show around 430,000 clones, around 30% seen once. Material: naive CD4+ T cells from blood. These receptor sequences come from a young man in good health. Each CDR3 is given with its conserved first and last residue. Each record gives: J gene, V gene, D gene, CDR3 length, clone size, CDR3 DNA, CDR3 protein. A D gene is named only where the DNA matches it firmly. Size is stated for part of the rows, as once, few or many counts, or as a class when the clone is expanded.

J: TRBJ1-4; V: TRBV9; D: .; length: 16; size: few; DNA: TGTGCCAGCAGCACCGCCCCGGGCTGGGGGAATGAAAAACTGTTTTTT; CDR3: CASSTAPGWGNEKLFF
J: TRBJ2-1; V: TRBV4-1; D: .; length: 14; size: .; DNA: TGCGCCAGCAGCCAGGGGGACCGGGGGTATGAGCAGTTCTTC; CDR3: CASSQGDRGYEQFF
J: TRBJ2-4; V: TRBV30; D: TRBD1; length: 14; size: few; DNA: TGTGCCTGTAATTTAGGACAGGGCGGGGACATTCAGTACTTC; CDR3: CACNLGQGGDIQYF
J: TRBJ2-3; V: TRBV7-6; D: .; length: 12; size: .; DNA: TGTGCCAGCAGCTTAGGCCCAGATACGCAGTATTTT; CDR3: CASSLGPDTQYF
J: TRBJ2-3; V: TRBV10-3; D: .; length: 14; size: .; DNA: TGTGCCACCCTTTCAGCTCAGGGCTCAGATACGCAGTATTTT; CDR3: CATLSAQGSDTQYF
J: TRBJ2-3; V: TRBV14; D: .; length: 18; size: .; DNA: TGTGCCAGCAGCCAAGATACTCGTTTTGGGATGTCCACAGATACGCAGTATTTT; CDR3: CASSQDTRFGMSTDTQYF
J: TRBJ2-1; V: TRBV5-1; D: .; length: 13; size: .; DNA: TGCGCCAGCAGCAATCCAACCTACAATGAGCAGTTCTTC; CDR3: CASSNPTYNEQFF
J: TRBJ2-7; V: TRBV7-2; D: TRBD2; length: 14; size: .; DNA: TGTGCCAGCAGCAGGGGACTAGCATCCTACGAGCAGTACTTC; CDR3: CASSRGLASYEQYF
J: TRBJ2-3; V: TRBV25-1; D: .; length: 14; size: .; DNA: TGTGCCAGCACCGGGACGGGCCGCACAGATACGCAGTATTTT; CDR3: CASTGTGRTDTQYF
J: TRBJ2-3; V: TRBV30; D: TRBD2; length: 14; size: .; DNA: TGTGCCTGGAGGGTAGCGGGGAGCACAGATACGCAGTATTTT; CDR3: CAWRVAGSTDTQYF